This T cell receptor (beta chain) was identified in a study of blood T cell repertoires in COVID-19 (dated by TCRdb to the early 2020s). Broadly, across the study: The collaborator samples originated in the United States, Italy and Spain and spanned the acute and convalescent phases of COVID-19. A freely available public database, intended as a resource for researchers studying the immune response to SARS-CoV-2, is where the repertoires were released. Subjects who had been exposed to COVID-19, were actively infected with it, or had recovered from it provided the deeply sampled blood TCRbeta repertoires that made up the dataset. The material from the prospective study consisted of cDNA or gDNA derived from T cells, B-cell-depleted T cells, or PBMCs. Samples were obtained from the ongoing ImmuneRACE study (first 160 participants) and from 1,200 or so subjects provided by 6 global collaborators. Where available, HLA class I and class II types were obtained from metadata supplied by the sample provider rather than from assay-based typing. Nearly every sample came with metadata listing a de-identified subject ID, COVID-19 status, age in years and sex. Results and caveats for the whole study, not just this receptor: How much clinical and demographic metadata was included differed by source and by participant, and the metadata was provided uncurated.

The collaborating institutions used their own protocols to collect whole blood in K2EDTA tubes. Collaborator samples were shipped for TCRbeta analysis as frozen whole blood, isolated PBMCs, or DNA extracted from either sample type. The immunoSEQ Assay, a bias-controlled multiplex PCR, was used to amplify TCRbeta CDR3 regions from genomic DNA. The study's own analysis went as follows. Nucleated cell counts per sample were estimated from amplification of reference gene primers within the assay. To quantify the absolute abundance of each unique TCRbeta CDR3 rearrangement, sequence reads were collapsed and filtered. For each sample, productive Simpson clonality was calculated as the square root of Simpson's diversity index across productive rearrangements. This is the immuneACCESS table as TCRdb keeps it, with only in-frame sequences that have V and J called. A part of the clones is gone; compared with another copy, unresolved V genes explain less than half, and the rest is unexplained. From that table come the V and J calls and clone size; the DNA was used to work out D and trimming. The sample table holds 200,000 to 300,000 clones, of which 65% to 85% were seen once. More than 5.5% of the sample is held by the ten biggest clonotypes.

Turning to this clone: The target of this receptor is not known. No base qualities exist here, and no much larger clone lies one base off it.

The germline V gene gives CDR1 as MGHRA and CDR2 as YSYEKL. V ends up 4 bases short and J 4 bases short, with an unmatched junction base count of 3. From the cysteine through the phenylalanine, the CDR3 covers 14 amino acids. Only the CDR3 part of the read is kept: 42 bases, read in frame from the first base. This clonotype originated in a human donor in a cohort sampled during active COVID-19. The chain is assembled from TRBV4-1 and TRBJ2-2; 7 bases in between match TRBD2. Sequences were obtained from peripheral blood. Here the CDR3 is given as CASSLGLVTGELFF. The base sequence is TGCGCCAGCAGCCTTGGACTAGTCACCGGGGAGCTGTTTTTT.